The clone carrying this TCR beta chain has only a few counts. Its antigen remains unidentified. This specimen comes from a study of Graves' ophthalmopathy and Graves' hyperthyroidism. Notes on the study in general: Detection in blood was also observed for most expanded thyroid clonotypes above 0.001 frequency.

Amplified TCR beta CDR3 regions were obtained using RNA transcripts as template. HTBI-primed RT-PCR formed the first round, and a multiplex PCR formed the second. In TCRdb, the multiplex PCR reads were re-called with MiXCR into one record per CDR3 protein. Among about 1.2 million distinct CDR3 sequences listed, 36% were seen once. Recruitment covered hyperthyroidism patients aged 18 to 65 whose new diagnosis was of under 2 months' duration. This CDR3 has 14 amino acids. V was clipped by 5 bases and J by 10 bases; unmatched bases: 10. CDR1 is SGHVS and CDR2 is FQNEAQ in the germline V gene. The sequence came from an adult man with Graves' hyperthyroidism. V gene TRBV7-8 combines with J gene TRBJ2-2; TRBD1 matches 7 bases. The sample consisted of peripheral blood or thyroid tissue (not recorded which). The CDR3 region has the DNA TGTGCCAGCAGCCCCGGGACAGCAAGCGAGGAGCTGTTTTTT. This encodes CASSPGTASEELFF.